This T cell receptor (beta chain) was sequenced during a study of T cell responses to AZD1222 COVID-19 vaccine. The study's findings and limits: After the peak T cell response, and only then, were repertoires sampled.

The CDR3 spans 14 residues. The V gene end was trimmed by 3 bases and the J gene end by 5 bases; junction bases not matched to a gene: 6. In germline, CDR1 is SGHTA, CDR2 FQGNSA. Assay: immunoSEQ multiplex PCR; the TCRdb copy retains only in-frame clones and omits some. Of some 110,000 clones detected, 88% appear once; the ten largest clones hold just over 9.5%. This clone was counted once. As yet, its antigen is unknown. The rearrangement joins TRBV7-2 to TRBJ2-7; 8 bases are shared with TRBD1. The input for sequencing was peripheral blood, taken on day 0 of AZD1222 vaccination. The sequence came from an adult in good health. CDR3 sequence: CASSLTDRGHEQYF. DNA for the CDR3: TGTGCCAGCAGCTTGACAGACAGGGGTCACGAGCAGTACTTC.